Sequencing of this T cell receptor beta chain was carried out in a study of CD8+CD57+ T cells in acquired aplastic anemia. TCR beta VDJ combinations and CDR3 sequences were profiled from genomic DNA. TCRdb ran MiXCR on the reads and lists one entry per CDR3 protein. The sample has 160,000 or so distinct CDR3 sequences, more than 45% seen once; the top ten hold roughly 3.5%. Per germline, CDR1 SGHRS and CDR2 YFSETQ. V was clipped by 3 bases and J by 8 bases; unmatched bases: 13. The CDR3 is 17 amino acids. Those patients picked for sequencing had displayed CD8+CD57+ cell expansion on flow cytometry. As a group, the patients uniformly had severe acquired aplastic anemia. None of the patients had been given any therapy when their blood was sampled. This clonotype was detected many times.

This chain joins TRBV5-1 and TRBJ1-4; 10 bases are a match to TRBD1. The TCR originated in a human donor with aplastic anemia. The sample consisted of sorted CD4+, CD8+, or CD8+CD57+ T cells (not recorded which) from PBMCs. CDR3 in amino acids: CASSSAPQTGGREKLFF. The CDR3 DNA follows: TGCGCCAGCAGCTCCGCACCCCAGACAGGGGGCAGGGAAAAACTGTTTTTT.